This passage covers 14 T cell receptor beta chains from one sample sequenced in a study of response to subunit inactivated influenza vaccine. TCRdb analysed the RT-PCR reads with MiXCR anew, one entry per CDR3 protein. The table includes roughly 160,000 distinct CDR3 sequences, approximately 11% detected once. The sequenced sample was CD8+ T cells sorted from PBMCs, obtained less than 30 months after vaccination. These TCRs come from a man in his fifties or sixties who received an inactivated influenza vaccine.

This chain uses TRBV13 with TRBJ1-1, with TRBD1 identical over 9 bases. Unmatched junction bases numbered 6, after V lost 5 bases and J lost 5 bases. This CDR3 comprises 14 residues. Germline CDR1 PRHDT, CDR2 FYEKMQ (reference sequence). The CDR3 reads CASSRTGDSTEAFF. The CDR3 nucleotides are TGTGCCAGCAGCCGGACAGGGGATAGTACTGAAGCTTTCTTT.

This chain connects TRBV24-1 to TRBJ1-1; tentatively, D is TRBD1 (5 bases). This CDR3 comprises 13 residues. The germline V gene has CDR1 KGHDR and CDR2 SFDVKD. Trimming took 8 bases from V and 4 from J, leaving 13 bases between them. CDR3 DNA sequence: TGTGCCACCACTGGAGGGACTGGCACTGAAGCTTTCTTT. As protein: CATTGGTGTEAFF.

In its sample, this clonotype was seen a few times. This chain links TRBV5-1 with TRBJ1-5; TRBD1 is a possible D gene (6 bases). The ends were cut back, 4 bases at V and 4 bases at J, with 9 bases in the middle. Germline values: CDR1 SGHRS, CDR2 YFSETQ. This CDR3 has 13 amino acids. The CDR3 sequence: CASSAGQNQPQHF. The CDR3, as DNA: TGCGCCAGCAGCGCCGGACAGAATCAGCCCCAGCATTTT.

This clonotype was counted between two and nine times. The V call is TRBV15, the J call TRBJ2-3; 7 nucleotides agree with TRBD2. The CDR3 extends over 15 amino acids. V dropped 3 bases and J dropped 4; count of bases not matched to a gene: 7. The germline V gene encodes CDR1 LNHNV and CDR2 YYDKDF (reference sequence). CDR3 nucleotides: TGTGCCACCAGCAGCGGGACTAAGGCCCCAGATACGCAGTATTTT. Its translation is CATSSGTKAPDTQYF.

The V call is TRBV9, the J call TRBJ1-4, with TRBD1 matching over 10 bases. V lost 4 bases, J lost 5 bases, and 2 bases stayed unmatched. The CDR3 extends over 14 amino acids. The germline gives CDR1 SGDLS, CDR2 YYNGEE. The CDR3 bases are TGTGCCAGCAGCCCGGACAGGGGGAATGAAAAACTGTTTTTT. It specifies CASSPDRGNEKLFF.

The V call is TRBV6-2 or TRBV6-3, the J call TRBJ2-7, with 8 positions matching TRBD1. The J segment lost 6 bases and the V segment lost 2 bases, leaving 0 bases of the junction unmatched. The germline CDR1 and CDR2 sequences are MNHEY and SVGEGT. The CDR3 spans 12 residues. Written as DNA, the CDR3 is TGTGCCAGCAGTTACACAGGGGGCGAGCAGTACTTC. Protein sequence: CASSYTGGEQYF.

At least ten counts were recorded for this clonotype. This chain connects TRBV15 to TRBJ2-3; tentative D call: TRBD2 (6 bases). The CDR3 runs 16 residues. V lost 1 base and J lost 0, with 11 bases in between. The germline gives CDR1 LNHNV, CDR2 YYDKDF (reference sequence). Here the CDR3 reads CATSRGTGLSTDTQYF. Written as DNA, the CDR3 is TGTGCCACCAGCAGAGGAACGGGACTGAGCACAGATACGCAGTATTTT.

The chain has TRBV7-8 and TRBJ2-1, with 8 positions matching TRBD2. V dropped 2 bases and J dropped 1; count of bases not matched to a gene: 16. This CDR3 region has 20 residues. Germline CDR1 and CDR2: SGHVS and FQNEAQ. CDR3 nucleotide sequence: TGTGCCAGCAGCTTAAATGTGCAGGGAAAGCGGGAGCGATCCTACAATGAGCAGTTCTTC. As protein: CASSLNVQGKRERSYNEQFF.

In its sample, this clonotype was seen many times. This CDR3 reads CSARTGAYGYTF. DNA for the CDR3: TGCAGTGCTAGAACCGGGGCCTATGGCTACACCTTC. This sequence joins TRBV20-1 and TRBJ1-2, with a tentative D call TRBD1 (5 bases). The CDR3 runs to 12 residues. The germline V gene has CDR1 DFQATT and CDR2 SNEGSKA (reference sequence). The V end lost 2 bases, the J end lost 4 bases, and 8 bases lay between the germline ends.

This clonotype came up a few times. The chain is built from TRBV6-2 or TRBV6-3 and TRBJ2-1; tentative D call: TRBD2 (6 bases). The CDR3 has 13 residues. CDR1 is MNHEY and CDR2 is SVGEGT in the germline V gene. V was cut by 4 bases and J by 7 bases, with 11 bases left in between. CDR3 nucleotides: TGTGCCAGCAGTTCACGGGGGAGGAATGAGCAGTTCTTC. Translation: CASSSRGRNEQFF.

This clonotype was counted ten times or more. The chain recombines TRBV29-1 with TRBJ2-1, with unresolved D. CDR1 is SQVTM and CDR2 is ANQGSEA in the germline V gene. Deletions cut 4 bases from V and 4 bases from J, with 5 bases between. CDR3 size: 11 residues. DNA for the CDR3: TGCAGCGTTGTGGAATACAATGAGCAGTTCTTC. Protein product: CSVVEYNEQFF.

The V gene is TRBV4-3, the J gene TRBJ1-6; 8 nucleotides match TRBD1. With 2 bases clipped from V and 6 bases from J, the junction kept 6 bases outside the gene matches. Per germline, CDR1 LGHNA and CDR2 YSLEER. The length of the CDR3 is 16 residues. As DNA, the CDR3 is TGCGCCAGCAGCCAAAAAGGGACAGGACTTAATTCACCCCTCCACTTT. Amino acids: CASSQKGTGLNSPLHF.

Ten or more counts support this clonotype. The chain recombines TRBV4-3 with TRBJ2-1; maybe TRBD1 (6 bases). Trimming cost V 5 bases and J 9 bases, with 20 bases left between them. Germline V CDR1 and CDR2: LGHNA, YSLEER. CDR3 length: 15 residues. CDR3: CASSVYDSPRGEQFF. The CDR3 DNA follows: TGCGCCAGCAGCGTCTACGACTCTCCCAGGGGTGAGCAGTTCTTC.

This clonotype has more than one count but fewer than ten. CDR3 DNA: TGTGCCAGCAGCTTTGGGACTAGCGGGGGGCCGAATGAGCAGTTCTTC. Its protein is CASSFGTSGGPNEQFF. The chain uses TRBV5-6 and TRBJ2-1; TRBD2 matches at 15 bases. V lost 2 bases, J lost 7 bases, and 4 bases stayed unmatched. There are 16 residues in the CDR3. Germline values: CDR1 SGHDT, CDR2 YYEEEE. The complete variable domain, with remaining parts taken from reference TRBV5-6 and TRBJ2-1, reads DAGVTQSPTHLIKTRGQQVTLRCSPKSGHDTVSWYQQALGQGPQFIFQYYEEEERQRGNFPDRFSGHQFPNYSSELNVNALLLGDSALYLCASSFGTSGGPNEQFFGPGTRLTVL.